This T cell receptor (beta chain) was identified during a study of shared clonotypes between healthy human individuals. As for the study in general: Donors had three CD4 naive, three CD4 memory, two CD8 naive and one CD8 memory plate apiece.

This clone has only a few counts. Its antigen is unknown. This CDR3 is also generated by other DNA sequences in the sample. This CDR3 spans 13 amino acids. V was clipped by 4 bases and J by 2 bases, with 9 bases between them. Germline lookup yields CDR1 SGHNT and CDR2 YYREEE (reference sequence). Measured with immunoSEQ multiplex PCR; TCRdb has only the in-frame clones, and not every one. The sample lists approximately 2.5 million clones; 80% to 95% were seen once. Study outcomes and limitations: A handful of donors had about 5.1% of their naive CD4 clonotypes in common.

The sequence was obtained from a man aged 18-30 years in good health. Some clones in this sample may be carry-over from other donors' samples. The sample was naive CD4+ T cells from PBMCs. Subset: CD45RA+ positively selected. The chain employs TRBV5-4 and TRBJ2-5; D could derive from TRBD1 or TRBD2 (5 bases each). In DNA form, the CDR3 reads TGTGCCAGCAGCCCGGGACGGCAAGAGACCCAGTACTTC. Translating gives CASSPGRQETQYF. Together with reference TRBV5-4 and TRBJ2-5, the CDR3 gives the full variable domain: ETGVTQSPTHLIKTRGQQVTLRCSSQSGHNTVSWYQQALGQGPQFIFQYYREEENGRGNFPPRFSGLQFPNYSSELNVNALELDDSALYLCASSPGRQETQYFGPGTRLLVL.